This passage covers 12 T cell receptor beta chains from one sample sequenced in a study of T cells after yellow fever vaccination. TCRdb redid the calling of the 5' RACE reads with MiXCR, one entry per CDR3 protein. The sample consists of hundreds of thousands of distinct CDR3 sequences, 15% to 20% of them appearing once. Source: PBMCs, taken 15 days after the yellow fever booster vaccination. The receptors were gathered from a man younger than 45 who received the YFV17D yellow fever vaccine.

A few counts support this clonotype. The rearrangement uses TRBV29-1 and TRBJ2-7; 7 bases agree with TRBD2. This CDR3 has 15 residues. In germline, CDR1 is SQVTM, CDR2 ANQGSEA. The junction had 10 bases not matched to a gene; V was cut back by 3 bases and J by 2 bases. CDR3 loop: CSVEGLADSTYEQYF. The CDR3 nucleotides are TGCAGCGTTGAGGGTCTAGCGGACTCGACCTACGAGCAGTACTTC.

There are a few counts of this clonotype. The chain carries TRBV12-3 or TRBV12-4 and TRBJ2-1, with 7 bases aligning to TRBD2. This CDR3 is 14 amino acids long. V lost 7 bases and J lost 8; bases outside the gene matches: 11. CDR3 nucleotide sequence: TGTGCCAGCAATCTAGCGGAGTTCCCCCATGAGCAGTTCTTC. Protein: CASNLAEFPHEQFF.

In DNA form, the CDR3 reads TGTGCCAGCTCACCACTAGAACTAAATCAGCCCCAGCATTTT. Translated, it gives CASSPLELNQPQHF. V usage is TRBV18 and J usage is TRBJ1-5, with D uncertain. V was pared by 1 base and J by 4 bases, with 8 bases between. This CDR3 spans 14 amino acids. The germline gives CDR1 KGHSH, CDR2 LQKENI.

This clonotype was found a few times. The J gene is TRBJ2-7, the V gene TRBV12-3 or TRBV12-4; 14 nucleotides match TRBD2. CDR3 size: 16 residues. J gave up 4 bases and V 6 bases, and 8 bases lay outside the gene matches. CDR3 amino acids: CASRAGTSGSVYEQYF. CDR3 sequence (DNA): TGTGCCAGCAGAGCGGGGACTAGCGGGAGTGTGTACGAGCAGTACTTC.

This clonotype was detected a few times. The chain joins TRBV29-1 to TRBJ1-2; D might be TRBD1 (6 bases). V lost 1 base to trimming and J lost 6 bases, with 15 bases between them. In germline, CDR1 is SQVTM, CDR2 ANQGSEA. The CDR3 covers 14 residues. The CDR3 nucleotides read TGCAGCGTTGAAGTGGGGGGCGCGAGTGATGGCTACACCTTC. Protein product: CSVEVGGASDGYTF.

J is TRBJ2-2 and V is TRBV18, with 8 bases that match TRBD2. The CDR3 extends over 17 amino acids. Looked up from germline, CDR1 is KGHSH and CDR2 is LQKENI. V dropped 3 bases and J dropped 5; count of bases not matched to a gene: 11. CDR3: CASSPPAGARWTGELFF. The CDR3 DNA reads as TGTGCCAGCTCACCTCCAGCGGGAGCTCGATGGACCGGGGAGCTGTTTTTT.

This clonotype occurred a few times. V is TRBV24-1 and J is TRBJ2-5; 9 bases align to TRBD1. CDR3 length: 15 amino acids. Germline V lookup: CDR1 KGHDR, CDR2 SFDVKD. V gave up 7 bases and J gave up 1 base; unmatched junction bases: 6. The CDR3 sequence is CATRARTGVQETQYF. Here the CDR3 DNA reads TGTGCCACCAGAGCAAGGACAGGGGTCCAAGAGACCCAGTACTTC.

This clonotype was found a few times. The chain uses TRBV5-6 and TRBJ2-7; unclear D gene. The germline V gene encodes CDR1 SGHDT and CDR2 YYEEEE. There are 14 residues in the CDR3. V lost 2 bases, J lost 3 bases, and 12 bases lay in between. The CDR3 is CASSLHLDDYEQYF. CDR3 sequence (DNA): TGTGCCAGCAGCTTACACTTGGACGACTACGAGCAGTACTTC.

The V call is TRBV20-1, the J call TRBJ1-4, with a weak D call TRBD1 (5 bases). Germline-derived CDR1 and CDR2 are DFQATT and SNEGSKA (reference sequence). There are 12 residues in the CDR3. Trimming shortened V by 7 bases and J by 2 bases, and 8 bases separated the two germline ends. The CDR3 nucleotides are TGCAGTGGAGGGGAGACTAATGAAAAACTGTTTTTT. This gives the protein CSGGETNEKLFF.

The genes are TRBV20-1 and TRBJ2-5, with TRBD2 matching 7 bases. The V segment lost 0 bases and the J segment 5 bases; nucleotides outside the gene matches: 12. Per germline, CDR1 DFQATT and CDR2 SNEGSKA (reference sequence). The CDR3 runs 16 residues. The CDR3 DNA follows: TGCAGTGCTAGAGATGGGGCGGGAGTTCGTGGGGAGACCCAGTACTTC. It codes for CSARDGAGVRGETQYF.

The chain carries TRBV19 and TRBJ2-1; 9 bases align to TRBD2. The CDR3 contains 17 residues. V shed 0 bases, J shed 3 bases, and the junction held 6 bases outside the gene matches. Germline CDR1 LNHDA, CDR2 SQIVND (reference sequence). CDR3 sequence: CASSIDLASGIYNEQFF. CDR3 nucleotide sequence: TGTGCCAGTAGTATAGATCTGGCTAGCGGGATCTACAATGAGCAGTTCTTC.

V usage is TRBV7-2 and J usage is TRBJ1-6; D possibly corresponds to TRBD1 (5 bases). CDR3 length: 14 amino acids. Trimming removed 1 base from V and 6 bases from J, with 7 bases in between. Per the germline V gene, CDR1 is SGHTA and CDR2 is FQGNSA. The CDR3 reads CASSLVGVNSPLHF. CDR3 DNA sequence: TGTGCCAGCAGCTTAGTGGGGGTTAATTCACCCCTCCACTTT. Variable domain in full (rest from reference TRBV7-2 and TRBJ1-6): GAGVSQSPSNKVTEKGKDVELRCDPISGHTALYWYRQSLGQGLEFLIYFQGNSAPDKSGLPSDRFSAERTGGSVSTLTIQRTQQEDSAVYLCASSLVGVNSPLHFGNGTRLTVT.